This T cell receptor (beta chain) appears in the sequencing data of a study of blood T cell repertoires in COVID-19. Study context: T cells, B-cell-depleted T cells, or PBMCs supplied cDNA or gDNA.

Here immunoSEQ multiplex PCR was the method, and the copy in TCRdb shows in-frame clones only, minus some. The sample shows around 150,000 clones, around 83% of them seen only once. The CDR3 consists of 13 residues. Germline V lookup: CDR1 SNHLY, CDR2 FYNNEI. V lost 6 bases and J lost 5; bases outside the gene matches: 4. The source is a man aged 40-49 years with acute or convalescent COVID-19. What was sequenced was peripheral blood. This chain connects TRBV2 to TRBJ1-2; 9 bases map to TRBD1. The CDR3 DNA sequence: TGTGCCAGCAGCCCGGACAGGGGTTATGGCTACACCTTC. This sequence encodes CASSPDRGYGYTF.